This T cell receptor beta chain was profiled in a study of cytomegalovirus exposure and HLA in healthy donors. Looking at the study overall: Among some 400 genotyped donors, about 80% fell in the Caucasian-associated ancestry cluster.

PCR primers comprised 60 Vbeta and 13 Jbeta primers. Sequenced by immunoSEQ multiplex PCR; TCRdb stores in-frame clones only, minus some. The data contain about 130,000 clones, around four fifths of them singletons. At the time of sampling, donors were nominally healthy, though unrecorded immune exposures were likely. This clone was counted between two and nine times. Its antigen is still unknown. With V trimmed by 1 base and J by 6 bases, 1 base remained unmatched. The CDR3 covers 13 residues. Looked up from germline, CDR1 is SGHVS and CDR2 is FQNEAQ. Study-wide results and caveats: In a later analysis, TCR association rates varied by HLA locus: DRB1 most, HLA-C fewest.

Sequenced input: PBMCs. This TCR derives from a male donor in good health and CMV-seropositive. The chain recombines TRBV7-8 with TRBJ1-2; TRBD1 matches at 8 bases. The CDR3 reads CASSLGTGNGYTF. In DNA form, the CDR3 reads TGTGCCAGCAGCTTAGGGACAGGGAATGGCTACACCTTC.